Listed here are 10 T cell receptor beta chains from one sample, sequenced in a study of T cell repertoires in cytomegalovirus infection. TCRdb re-called the reads with MiXCR, one entry per CDR3 protein. The repertoire has about 770,000 distinct CDR3 sequences, about 29% of them found once; the top ten carry roughly 14%. No antigen has been identified for these receptors. The material sequenced was cultured CD8+ T cells from PBMCs, taken from culture after CMV antigen stimulation. The source is a human donor in good health (CMV status not recorded). Some clones in this sample may be carry-over from other donors' samples.

This clonotype appeared a few times. The rearrangement uses TRBV6-2 or TRBV6-3 and TRBJ2-1, with TRBD2 matching over 14 bases. The trim removed 5 bases at V and 6 bases at J, leaving 3 bases unmatched. Germline values: CDR1 MNHEY, CDR2 SVGEGT. The CDR3 covers 15 residues. The CDR3 sequence is CASSTGLAGVNEQFF. The CDR3 nucleotides read TGTGCCAGCAGTACGGGACTAGCGGGGGTCAATGAGCAGTTCTTC.

The genes are TRBV7-2 and TRBJ2-5; D not resolved. This CDR3 is 11 amino acids long. Germline CDR1 SGHTA, CDR2 FQGNSA. Trimming took off 8 bases at V and 3 bases at J, with 7 bases between the two ends. The CDR3 loop is CASLGKETQYF. Written as DNA, the CDR3 is TGTGCCAGCTTAGGGAAAGAGACCCAGTACTTC.

Written as DNA, the CDR3 is TGCAGTGCCCTGGGACTAGCGGAAAGCTCCTACAATGAGCAGTTCTTC. This encodes CSALGLAESSYNEQFF. The chain is built from TRBV20-1 and TRBJ2-1; 11 positions agree with TRBD2. V gave up 6 bases and J gave up 0 bases; unmatched junction bases: 7. This CDR3 spans 16 amino acids. Germline V gene sequence: CDR1 DFQATT, CDR2 SNEGSKA (reference sequence).

In this sample, this clonotype turned up once. A much larger clone is a single base away; this may be a read error. The rearrangement uses TRBV4-3 and TRBJ1-1, with D maybe TRBD1 (5 bases). The CDR3 runs 14 residues. The ends were cut back, 3 bases at V and 4 bases at J, with 12 bases in the middle. In germline, CDR1 is LGHNA, CDR2 YSLEER. CDR3: CASSQSGGGTEAFF. The DNA of the CDR3 is TGCGCCAGCAGCCAGTCGGGGGGGGGCACTGAAGCTTTCTTT.

Only a few counts were recorded for this clonotype. The rearrangement links TRBV15 to TRBJ1-5, with 10 bases lining up with TRBD1. The CDR3 has 15 amino acids. Per germline, CDR1 LNHNV and CDR2 YYDKDF (reference sequence). V trimming: 1 base; J trimming: 6 bases; junction bases outside the gene matches: 3. The chain's CDR3 is CATSRGQGASQPQHF. CDR3 coding DNA: TGTGCCACCAGCAGAGGACAGGGGGCAAGTCAGCCCCAGCATTTT.

This clonotype was observed at least ten times. V and J are TRBV7-6 and TRBJ1-2, with unresolved D. The CDR3 has 14 residues. Germline assignment: CDR1 SGHVS and CDR2 FNYEAQ. The V and J ends lost 5 bases and 6 bases respectively, with 16 bases between them. CDR3 sequence: CASSPAGRTDGYTF. In DNA form, the CDR3 reads TGTGCCAGCAGCCCAGCCGGCAGAACGGATGGCTACACCTTC.

The gene calls are TRBV29-1 and TRBJ2-7; tentative D call: TRBD1 (6 bases). Germline V gene lookup returns CDR1 SQVTM and CDR2 ANQGSEA. The V and J ends lost 6 bases and 1 base respectively, with 13 bases between them. The CDR3 totals 13 residues. The CDR3 sequence is CSVVTGRSYEQYF. The CDR3 nucleotides are TGCAGCGTAGTGACAGGAAGGTCCTACGAGCAGTACTTC.

The gene calls are TRBV28 and TRBJ2-7, with 8 nucleotides matching TRBD2. Germline V CDR1 and CDR2: MDHEN, SYDVKM. The J segment lost 1 base and the V segment lost 6 bases, leaving 2 bases of the junction unmatched. The CDR3 runs to 13 residues. The chain's CDR3 is CASSGRESYEQYV. The CDR3 DNA sequence: TGTGCCAGCAGCGGGAGGGAGTCCTACGAGCAGTACGTC.

V gene TRBV14 combines with J gene TRBJ2-1; no clear D gene. The CDR3 consists of 15 residues. Trimming took off 0 bases at V and 6 bases at J, with 12 bases between the two ends. CDR1 and CDR2 from the germline V gene are SGHDN and FVKESK. The CDR3 sequence is CASSQDFISRNEQFF. In DNA, the CDR3 is TGTGCCAGCAGCCAAGATTTTATTTCCCGCAATGAGCAGTTCTTC.

This clonotype was recorded a few times. The chain has TRBV27 and TRBJ1-4, with 8 positions matching TRBD1. This CDR3 spans 13 amino acids. The J segment lost 8 bases and the V segment lost 8 bases, leaving 7 bases of the junction unmatched. The germline V gene encodes CDR1 MNHEY and CDR2 SMNVEV (reference sequence). The CDR3: CASRGQGNEKLFF. In nucleotides, the CDR3 is TGTGCCAGCCGCGGACAGGGAAACGAAAAACTGTTTTTT.